This TCR beta chain was identified in a study of identical twins. From germline, CDR1 is SGHRS and CDR2 YFSETQ. The CDR3 totals 16 residues. The J segment lost 4 bases and the V segment lost 3 bases, leaving 4 bases of the junction unmatched. Every donor was a healthy Caucasian. This clonotype was picked up many times. Antigen unknown. Through template switching, a universal primer site was introduced, and the cDNA contained unique molecular identifiers. From the 5' RACE reads, TCRdb called clonotypes with MiXCR, one entry per CDR3 protein. The top ten clones hold approximately 1.6% of a sample with some 710,000 distinct CDR3 sequences, around 6.1% of them seen once. General observations from the study: Abundant cord blood beta clonotypes carried fewer insertions; memory repertoires showed none. Conclusions came from cross-sectional statistical analysis, not from following the same donors.

V gene TRBV5-1 combines with J gene TRBJ2-1, with TRBD2 matching 13 bases. The sequenced sample was naive T cells sorted from blood. This TCR was sampled from a man between 18 and 35 years old in good health. DNA of the CDR3: TGCGCCAGCAGCTGGGCGACTAGCGGGGGGTACAATGAGCAGTTCTTC. Its translation is CASSWATSGGYNEQFF.